This record looks at one T cell receptor beta chain sequence and its context. This sample stems from a study of blood T cell repertoires in COVID-19. Study at large: COVID-19 samples collected from the United States, Italy and Spain covered acute and convalescent phases. The cDNA or gDNA used as material had been derived from T cells, B-cell-depleted T cells, or PBMCs.

J was trimmed by 7 bases and V by 5 bases; bases with no gene match: 9. The length of the CDR3 is 15 residues. CDR1 is MDHEN, CDR2 SYDVKM, per germline. Per the study methods: Amplified reference gene primers provided the basis for estimating nucleated cell counts. Profiled with immunoSEQ multiplex PCR; TCRdb holds only in-frame clones, not every one. V and J calls and clone size follow that table, whereas D and trimming were derived from the DNA. This sample has some 42,000 clones; around 85% occur once, and the top ten carry over 9%. This sequence joins TRBV28 and TRBJ2-4; 9 positions agree with TRBD1. The specimen was peripheral blood. The sequence was obtained from a human donor in a cohort sampled during active COVID-19. CDR3 coding DNA: TGTGCCAGCAGTCAGCCGGGACAGGGAAGGAACATTCAGTACTTC. It codes for CASSQPGQGRNIQYF.